One sample yielded the 3 T cell receptor beta chains listed below, sequenced in a study of cytomegalovirus exposure and HLA in healthy donors. PCR primers comprised 60 Vbeta and 13 Jbeta primers. Method: immunoSEQ multiplex PCR; TCRdb's copy keeps in-frame clones and lacks some. This sample has some 130,000 clones; 80% occur once, and the top ten carry approximately 2%. The sequenced sample was PBMCs. The source is a man aged 25 to 45 in good health and CMV-seronegative.

The chain is built from TRBV21-1 and TRBJ2-7; TRBD1 is taken as the D call from the table, unchecked against the DNA. TRBV21-1 is noted as a pseudogene. This CDR3 has 15 residues. The CDR3 nucleotides are TGTGCCAGCAGCGGACCGAGACAGGACCTCTACGAGCAGTACTTC. This codes for CASSGPRQDLYEQYF.

V is TRBV19 and J is TRBJ2-1; TRBD2 matches at 9 bases. V lost 11 bases to trimming and J lost 5 bases; unmatched junction nucleotides: 13. CDR3 length: 15 amino acids. The germline gives CDR1 LNHDA, CDR2 SQIVND (reference sequence). CDR3 in DNA: TGTGCCTCTCAAATCACGTCTAGCGGGAACAATGAGCAGTTCTTC. Its translation: CASQITSSGNNEQFF.

CDR3 region: CAWSVGGNTEAFF. Written as DNA, the CDR3 is TGTGCCTGGAGTGTGGGAGGAAACACTGAAGCTTTCTTT. V and J are TRBV30 and TRBJ1-1, with D unclear. V was pared by 0 bases and J by 2 bases, with 7 bases between. This CDR3 has 13 residues. CDR1 is GTSNPN and CDR2 is SVGIG in the germline V gene (reference sequence).